One sample yielded the 28 T cell receptor beta chains listed below, sequenced in a study of blood T cell repertoires in COVID-19. Clones were read by immunoSEQ multiplex PCR, and TCRdb kept only the in-frame ones, dropping some. The table has 100,000 to 150,000 clones, approximately 81% seen once. The sample consisted of peripheral blood. The receptors originated from a man aged 40-49 years with active or convalescent COVID-19.

The rearrangement joins TRBV20-1 to TRBJ1-1; D is uncertain. Trimming took 3 bases from V and 6 from J, leaving 14 bases between them. The CDR3 is 13 amino acids. Germline V CDR1 and CDR2: DFQATT, SNEGSKA (reference sequence). This CDR3 reads CSASIVGGPEAFF. The CDR3 DNA sequence: TGCAGTGCTAGTATCGTGGGTGGGCCTGAAGCTTTCTTT.

V usage is TRBV4-3 and J usage is TRBJ1-4, with 9 nucleotides matching TRBD1. Germline trimming cut 3 bases from V and 4 bases from J; bases unmatched to any gene: 0. CDR3 length: 14 residues. Germline assignment: CDR1 LGHNA and CDR2 YSLEER. CDR3: CASSQGQGNEKLFF. The CDR3 nucleotides read TGCGCCAGCAGCCAGGGACAGGGTAATGAAAAACTGTTTTTT.

The J gene is TRBJ1-2, the V gene TRBV27; TRBD1 aligns across 7 bases. Germline values: CDR1 MNHEY, CDR2 SMNVEV (reference sequence). CDR3 length: 13 amino acids. V was pared by 6 bases and J by 8 bases, with 9 bases of the junction left unmatched. CDR3 nucleotides: TGTGCCAGCAGCCTGGAGGGGGCTGGGGGCTACACCTTC. This translates into CASSLEGAGGYTF.

This rearrangement joins TRBV6-5 to TRBJ1-1, with 8 bases fitting TRBD1. In germline, CDR1 is MNHEY, CDR2 SVGAGI. J lost 4 bases, V lost 2 bases, and 6 bases had no gene match. This CDR3 is 15 amino acids long. As DNA, the CDR3 is TGTGCCAGCAGTTACACGGGACAGGTAACCACTGAAGCTTTCTTT. Amino acids: CASSYTGQVTTEAFF.

This rearrangement joins TRBV2 to TRBJ1-2; the match to TRBD1 covers 12 bases. The CDR3 runs to 14 residues. The trim removed 6 bases at V and 4 bases at J, leaving 3 bases unmatched. From germline, CDR1 is SNHLY and CDR2 FYNNEI. In DNA form, the CDR3 reads TGTGCCAGCAGCGGGACAGGGGGCGGCTATGGCTACACCTTC. Its protein product is CASSGTGGGYGYTF.

The CDR3: CASSPGQRSSYEQYF. In DNA form, the CDR3 reads TGTGCCAGCAGCCCGGGACAGAGGAGCTCCTACGAGCAGTACTTC. This rearrangement joins TRBV11-2 to TRBJ2-7; the match to TRBD1 covers 7 bases. Germline CDR1 SGHAT, CDR2 FQNNGV. The CDR3 consists of 15 residues. J was trimmed by 0 bases and V by 5 bases; bases with no gene match: 7.

V is TRBV18 and J is TRBJ2-5; D not resolved. Germline CDR1 and CDR2: KGHSH and LQKENI. V was shortened by 4 bases and J by 3 bases, with 9 bases between the two germline ends. This CDR3 is built from 13 residues. The DNA of the CDR3 is TGTGCCAGCTCACTTCCCAGCGAAGAGACCCAGTACTTC. Translated: CASSLPSEETQYF.

This clone was observed a single time. The chain carries TRBV5-1 and TRBJ1-2; D remains ambiguous. Germline V gene lookup returns CDR1 SGHRS and CDR2 YFSETQ. Deletions cut 0 bases from V and 4 bases from J, with 7 bases between. The CDR3 runs to 13 residues. In nucleotides, the CDR3 is TGCGCCAGCAGCTTGGATTCCAGCTATGGCTACACCTTC. Translating gives CASSLDSSYGYTF. Variable domain in full (rest from reference TRBV5-1 and TRBJ1-2): KAGVTQTPRYLIKTRGQQVTLSCSPISGHRSVSWYQQTPGQGLQFLFEYFSETQRNKGNFPGRFSGRQFSNSRSEMNVSTLELGDSALYLCASSLDSSYGYTFGSGTRLTVV.

The chain uses TRBV5-1 and TRBJ2-5; no clear D. This CDR3 spans 16 amino acids. V gave up 5 bases and J gave up 9 bases, with 26 bases separating them. The V gene's germline CDR1 is SGHRS and CDR2 YFSETQ. CDR3 nucleotides: TGCGCCAGCAGACTGATAACCCCTCCGTCCATGGTGGCCCAGTACTTC. Its translation is CASRLITPPSMVAQYF.

The chain employs TRBV15 and TRBJ1-1; no firm D call. The germline gives CDR1 LNHNV, CDR2 YYDKDF (reference sequence). V lost 5 bases to trimming and J lost 1 base, with 8 bases between them. The CDR3 extends over 13 amino acids. Here the CDR3 DNA reads TGTGCCACCAGCCCTCAGGAGAACACTGAAGCTTTCTTT. Translating gives CATSPQENTEAFF.

The chain combines TRBV6-4 with TRBJ1-1; 9 bases are shared with TRBD1. V gave up 4 bases and J gave up 4 bases; unmatched junction bases: 1. The CDR3 sequence is 13 residues long. In germline, CDR1 is MRHNA, CDR2 SNTAGT. The CDR3 reads CASSGTGATEAFF. The CDR3 DNA follows: TGTGCCAGCAGTGGGACAGGGGCCACTGAAGCTTTCTTT.

In DNA, the CDR3 is TGCGCCAGCAGCCAAGGGACGGGGGGGACAGGGGGTGAAAAACTGTTTTTT. It is translated as CASSQGTGGTGGEKLFF. The V gene is TRBV4-3, the J gene TRBJ1-4; 11 positions agree with TRBD1. Germline V gives CDR1 LGHNA, CDR2 YSLEER. Losses at the gene ends were 1 base for V and 7 bases for J; bases not matched to a gene: 8. The CDR3 has 17 amino acids.

This chain links TRBV27 with TRBJ2-6; the D gene is possibly TRBD2 (6 bases). The V and J ends lost 6 bases and 4 bases respectively, with 10 bases between them. The germline gives CDR1 MNHEY, CDR2 SMNVEV (reference sequence). This CDR3 is 14 amino acids long. CDR3 residues: CASRGLSGANVLTF. CDR3 DNA sequence: TGTGCCAGCAGGGGACTCTCCGGGGCCAACGTCCTGACTTTC.

J is TRBJ1-3 and V is TRBV9, with D uncertain. Looked up from germline, CDR1 is SGDLS and CDR2 is YYNGEE. This CDR3 has 14 residues. Trimming took 3 bases from V and 0 from J, leaving 7 bases between them. The CDR3 region has the DNA TGTGCCAGCAGCGAAGAGCTCTCTGGAAACACCATATATTTT. This codes for CASSEELSGNTIYF. Variable domain in full (rest from reference TRBV9 and TRBJ1-3): DSGVTQTPKHLITATGQRVTLRCSPRSGDLSVYWYQQSLDQGLQFLIQYYNGEERAKGNILERFSAQQFPDLHSELNLSSLELGDSALYFCASSEELSGNTIYFGEGSWLTVV.

This chain links TRBV25-1 with TRBJ2-2; TRBD1 matches 12 bases. Germline loops: CDR1 MGHDK, CDR2 SYGVNS. The CDR3 contains 15 residues. V lost 4 bases, J lost 4 bases, and 1 base stayed unmatched. The CDR3 loop is CASSGDRGPTGELFF. The DNA for the CDR3 is TGTGCCAGCAGTGGGGACAGGGGGCCCACCGGGGAGCTGTTTTTT.

This chain uses TRBV6-2 or TRBV6-3 with TRBJ2-3; D is possibly TRBD1 (6 bases). Germline values: CDR1 MNHEY, CDR2 SVGEGT. V lost 5 bases and J 1 base, leaving 10 bases between the germline ends. The length of the CDR3 is 14 residues. The CDR3 sequence: CASSLGQRTDTQYF. The CDR3 DNA reads TGTGCCAGCAGTCTTGGACAGCGCACAGATACGCAGTATTTT.

The V call is TRBV9, the J call TRBJ1-4; D possibly corresponds to TRBD1 (6 bases). Trimming cost V 3 bases and J 0 bases, with 9 bases left between them. The CDR3 covers 15 residues. CDR1 is SGDLS, CDR2 YYNGEE, per germline. The CDR3 region has the DNA TGTGCCAGCAGCGGATCAGGGGCAACTAATGAAAAACTGTTTTTT. Protein product: CASSGSGATNEKLFF.

The J gene is TRBJ1-5, the V gene TRBV6-5, with no clear D. The CDR3 loop spans 15 amino acids. CDR1 and CDR2 (germline): MNHEY, SVGAGI. Trimming removed 6 bases at V and 5 bases at J, with 17 bases between. CDR3 sequence (DNA): TGTGCCAGCAGCCGAGACTATGACGTCGATCAGCCCCAGCATTTT. This codes for CASSRDYDVDQPQHF.

The chain links TRBV27 to TRBJ2-7, with D perhaps matching TRBD2 (6 bases). The CDR3 consists of 14 residues. V shed 2 bases and J shed 2 bases, with 10 bases lying between them. The germline gives CDR1 MNHEY, CDR2 SMNVEV (reference sequence). This CDR3 is CASSLGGYPYEQYF. Written as DNA, the CDR3 is TGTGCCAGCAGTTTAGGGGGGTACCCCTACGAGCAGTACTTC.

This chain links TRBV3-1 (or the pseudogene TRBV3-2) with TRBJ2-7; no reliable D call. Trimming removed 3 bases from V and 6 bases from J, with 15 bases in between. The CDR3 has 14 residues. Germline V gene lookup returns CDR1 LGHDT and CDR2 YNNKEL (reference sequence). For the CDR3, the DNA is TGTGCCAGCAGCCAGGGCTCCCGCTTGAGCGAGCAGTACTTC. It specifies CASSQGSRLSEQYF.

V is TRBV11-2 and J is TRBJ1-4, with D perhaps matching TRBD1 (5 bases). Germline V lookup: CDR1 SGHAT, CDR2 FQNNGV. This CDR3 is built from 16 residues. Trimming took off 3 bases at V and 7 bases at J, with 18 bases between the two ends. The CDR3 reads CASSLVSGGLGEKLFF. As DNA, the CDR3 is TGTGCCAGCAGCTTGGTCTCGGGGGGTCTGGGTGAAAAACTGTTTTTT.

This clone has ten or more counts. The chain joins TRBV2 to TRBJ2-7; D call uncertain. The CDR3 extends over 11 amino acids. Germline V gene lookup returns CDR1 SNHLY and CDR2 FYNNEI. Trimming pared 3 bases from V and 7 bases from J, leaving 7 bases between. As DNA, the CDR3 is TGTGCCAGCAGTGACTTCCGGGAGCAGTACTTC. Protein: CASSDFREQYF.

The J gene is TRBJ2-2, the V gene TRBV27, with 10 bases identical to TRBD2. This CDR3 is 14 amino acids long. With 6 bases clipped from V and 3 bases from J, the junction kept 1 base outside the gene matches. In germline, CDR1 is MNHEY, CDR2 SMNVEV (reference sequence). The CDR3 protein is CASRLAGDTGELFF. The DNA for the CDR3 is TGTGCCAGCAGGCTAGCGGGGGACACCGGGGAGCTGTTTTTT.

The V and J genes are TRBV6-5 and TRBJ1-2, with 8 bases lining up with TRBD1. The length of the CDR3 is 15 residues. Losses at the gene ends were 6 bases for V and 4 bases for J; bases not matched to a gene: 10. The V gene's germline CDR1 is MNHEY and CDR2 SVGAGI. In nucleotides, the CDR3 is TGTGCCAGCAGGACCGACAGGGGAGGGCTCTATGGCTACACCTTC. Its translation is CASRTDRGGLYGYTF.

The chain carries TRBV19 and TRBJ2-5; 7 bases agree with TRBD1. V lost 10 bases and J lost 3; bases outside the gene matches: 5. This CDR3 has 12 residues. Per germline, CDR1 LNHDA and CDR2 SQIVND (reference sequence). CDR3 nucleotide sequence: TGTGCCATCCGGGACAGAGAAGAGACCCAGTACTTC. Its translation: CAIRDREETQYF.

The chain joins TRBV28 to TRBJ1-4, with D perhaps TRBD1 (6 bases). Germline CDR1 and CDR2: MDHEN and SYDVKM. The CDR3 is 16 amino acids. V was cut by 2 bases and J by 4 bases, with 14 bases left in between. The CDR3, as DNA: TGTGCCAGCAGTTTAGGGGGCGCTCCCTTTAATGAAAAACTGTTTTTT. Encoded protein: CASSLGGAPFNEKLFF. Variable domain in full (rest from reference TRBV28 and TRBJ1-4): DVKVTQSSRYLVKRTGEKVFLECVQDMDHENMFWYRQDPGLGLRLIYFSYDVKMKEKGDIPEGYSVSREKKERFSLILESASTNQTSMYLCASSLGGAPFNEKLFFGSGTQLSVL.

The CDR3 is CASSPPVGQGAYEQYF. Here the CDR3 DNA reads TGTGCCAGCTCACCCCCGGTGGGACAGGGCGCCTACGAGCAGTACTTC. V is TRBV18 and J is TRBJ2-7; 9 positions match TRBD1. The V gene end was trimmed by 3 bases and the J gene end by 2 bases; junction bases not matched to a gene: 8. Germline assignment: CDR1 KGHSH and CDR2 LQKENI. The CDR3 totals 16 residues.

The V call is TRBV5-4, the J call TRBJ1-1; 8 bases are a match to TRBD1. Germline V gene lookup returns CDR1 SGHNT and CDR2 YYREEE (reference sequence). Trimming at V came to 0 bases and at J to 1 base, leaving 2 bases not matched to a gene. This CDR3 spans 15 amino acids. The CDR3 loop reads CASSLAGQGNTEAFF. Written as DNA, the CDR3 is TGTGCCAGCAGCTTGGCCGGACAGGGGAACACTGAAGCTTTCTTT.